One T cell receptor beta chain is described in this entry. Its matching antigen is unknown. The CDR3 covers 15 residues. V gave up 7 bases and J gave up 4 bases; unmatched junction bases: 9. CDR1 SGHTA and CDR2 FQGNSA come from the germline V gene. Primers: 60 Vbeta forward and 13 Jbeta reverse. TCRdb's copy holds only in-frame clones and misses some; the assay was immunoSEQ multiplex PCR. The profile shows some 76,000 clones, around 84% of them singletons. This specimen belongs to a study of cytomegalovirus exposure and HLA in healthy donors. Study results and caveats: A later analysis linked a missense DCLRE1C variant to TCR beta V- and J-gene trimming.

The rearrangement links TRBV7-2 to TRBJ2-1; 8 bases align to TRBD2. Sample: PBMCs. This TCR was recovered from a woman between 40 and 50 years old in good health and CMV-seropositive. The CDR3 loop reads CASNIRGGLYNEQFF. The DNA of the CDR3 is TGTGCCAGCAATATCCGGGGGGGCCTTTACAATGAGCAGTTCTTC.